Sequencing of this T cell receptor beta chain was carried out in a study of tumor-infiltrating lymphocytes in primary liver carcinoma. The wider study: Stage T1-T3 N0M0 and a size of about 4 to 10 cm characterized the tumors.

Concerning this clonotype itself: Its specificity is unknown.

A primer in the constant region served to generate TCR beta cDNA from 450 to 650 ng of total RNA. Libraries covering TCR beta were generated through three nested multiplex PCR rounds (using a slightly modified ARM-PCR). PCR rounds one and two used TRBV1-TRBV30 forward primers with a C-beta reverse primer for roughly 9 cycles each. TCRdb analysed the multiplex PCR reads with MiXCR anew, one entry per CDR3 protein. The sample lists approximately 110,000 distinct CDR3 sequences; about 68% were seen once. Unsorted bulk tissue of roughly 20-34 mg yielded co-extracted RNA and DNA. From germline, CDR1 is MDHEN and CDR2 SYDVKM. Trimming removed 5 bases from V and 6 bases from J; junction bases left unmatched: 14. The CDR3 is 17 residues long. Notes on the study in general: Tumor-adjacent and tumor-blood pairs showed less overlap than tumor region pairs. Roughly 7.5-25% of top clones, and no more, occurred in all five tumor regions.

The genes are TRBV28 and TRBJ2-1; 9 positions agree with TRBD2. The sequence came from an older woman with primary liver carcinoma and hepatitis B virus infection. The sequencing input was liver tumor tissue from sampling region 1. Specified subset: tumor region T1, superior pole. The CDR3 reads CASSPMGGGRGSNEQFF. In DNA, the CDR3 is TGTGCCAGCAGTCCGATGGGGGGCGGGAGGGGTAGCAATGAGCAGTTCTTC.